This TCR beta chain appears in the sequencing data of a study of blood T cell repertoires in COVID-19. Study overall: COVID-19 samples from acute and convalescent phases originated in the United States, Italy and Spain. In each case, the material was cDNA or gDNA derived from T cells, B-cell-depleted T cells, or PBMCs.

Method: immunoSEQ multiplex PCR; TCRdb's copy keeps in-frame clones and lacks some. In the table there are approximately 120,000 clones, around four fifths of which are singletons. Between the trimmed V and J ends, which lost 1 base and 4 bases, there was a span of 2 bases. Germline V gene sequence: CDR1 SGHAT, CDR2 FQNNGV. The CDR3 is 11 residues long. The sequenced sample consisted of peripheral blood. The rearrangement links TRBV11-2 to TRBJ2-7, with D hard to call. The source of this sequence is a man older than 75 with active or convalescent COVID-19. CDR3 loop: CASSLAYEQYF. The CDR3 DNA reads TGTGCCAGCAGCTTAGCATACGAGCAGTACTTC.